A selection of T cell receptor beta chains follows, all from one sample in a study of immune heterogeneity within non-small cell lung tumors. Each CDR3 protein gets one entry after TCRdb re-called the multiplex PCR reads with MiXCR. The sample has some 11,000 distinct CDR3 sequences; just under 30% are singletons. Sequences were obtained from lung tumor tissue. The receptors come from a woman aged 55-70 years with non-small cell lung cancer. CDR3s include the opening cysteine and the closing phenylalanine or tryptophan. A D gene is named only where the DNA matches it firmly. Clone size, where shown, is once, few, many, or a class for clones that have expanded.

D,J,V,size,CDR3,DNA
-,TRBJ2-3,TRBV6-4,-,CASSESSGTDTQYF,TGTGCCAGCAGTGAATCTAGCGGCACAGATACGCAGTATTTT
-,TRBJ2-3,TRBV9,few,CASTLGVAGTDTQYF,TGTGCCAGCACCCTGGGGGTAGCGGGCACAGATACGCAGTATTTT
-,TRBJ2-5,TRBV12-3/TRBV12-4,-,CASSLHETQYF,TGTGCCAGCAGTCTTCACGAGACCCAGTACTTC
TRBD1,TRBJ2-7,TRBV5-1,-,CASRVRQGVFYEQYF,TGCGCCAGCAGAGTACGACAGGGGGTATTCTACGAGCAGTACTTC
TRBD2,TRBJ2-7,TRBV30,medium-sized,CAWSVLAGAYEQYF,TGTGCCTGGAGTGTACTAGCGGGAGCCTACGAGCAGTACTTC
TRBD1,TRBJ1-5,TRBV27,medium-sized,CASSFPEGAQAEPQHF,TGTGCCAGCAGTTTCCCTGAGGGGGCGCAAGCGGAGCCCCAGCATTTT
-,TRBJ2-1,TRBV20-1,medium-sized,CSASMVTSNNEQFF,TGCAGTGCTAGTATGGTGACAAGCAACAATGAGCAGTTCTTC
-,TRBJ1-1,TRBV10-3,few,CAISAGYNTEAFF,TGTGCCATCAGTGCAGGTTACAACACTGAAGCTTTCTTT
TRBD1,TRBJ2-3,TRBV24-1,-,CATSDPGQAGTDTQYF,TGTGCCACCAGTGATCCGGGACAGGCTGGGACAGATACGCAGTATTTT
TRBD2,TRBJ2-3,TRBV7-9,-,CASWSGTSGIGTDTQYF,TGTGCCAGCTGGTCCGGGACTAGCGGGATCGGCACAGATACGCAGTATTTT
-,TRBJ2-7,TRBV2,medium-sized,CASSEKKVLEQYF,TGTGCCAGCAGTGAGAAAAAGGTCCTCGAGCAGTACTTC